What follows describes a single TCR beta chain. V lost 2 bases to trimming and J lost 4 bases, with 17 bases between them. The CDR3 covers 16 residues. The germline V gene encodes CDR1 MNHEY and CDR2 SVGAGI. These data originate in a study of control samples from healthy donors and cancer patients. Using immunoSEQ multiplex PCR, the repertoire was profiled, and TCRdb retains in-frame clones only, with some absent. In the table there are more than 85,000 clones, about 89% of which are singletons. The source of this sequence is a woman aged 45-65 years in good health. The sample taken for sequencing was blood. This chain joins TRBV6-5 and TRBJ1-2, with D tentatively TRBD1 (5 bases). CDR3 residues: CASSYRQRARGYGYTF. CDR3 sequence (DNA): TGTGCCAGCAGTTACCGTCAGAGGGCGAGGGGCTATGGCTACACCTTC.